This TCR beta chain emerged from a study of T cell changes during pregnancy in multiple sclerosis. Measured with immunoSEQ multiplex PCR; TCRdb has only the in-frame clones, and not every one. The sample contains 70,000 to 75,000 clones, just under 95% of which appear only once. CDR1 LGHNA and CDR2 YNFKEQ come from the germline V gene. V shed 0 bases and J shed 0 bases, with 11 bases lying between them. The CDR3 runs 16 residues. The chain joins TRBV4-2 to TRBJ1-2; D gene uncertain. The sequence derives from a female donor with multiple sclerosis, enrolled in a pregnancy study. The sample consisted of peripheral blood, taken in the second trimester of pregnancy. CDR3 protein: CASSQDVDGANYGYTF. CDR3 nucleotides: TGTGCCAGCAGCCAAGATGTCGACGGAGCTAACTATGGCTACACCTTC.